The clone carrying this TCR beta chain has just a few counts. The antigen remains undetermined. Because the CDR3's place on the DNA is in doubt, the DNA is left out and the CDR3 is given as listed by TCRdb. Both TRBC1 and TRBC2 were covered by a beta constant-region primer of two equimolar oligonucleotides. Ligated cDNA was amplified by four rounds of PCR with nested alpha and beta constant-region primers and SP2. TCRdb fed the UMI-ligation and nested PCR reads into MiXCR, producing one record per CDR3 protein. The sample holds over 800 distinct CDR3 sequences; 14% are singletons and the top ten take 80%. The data were obtained in a study of naive and memory T cell subsets. The CDR3 is 21 residues long, ends included. CDR1 and CDR2 from the germline V gene are SGHNT and YENEEA. Study-wide results and limits: Naive and memory repertoire findings lacked a ground truth for validation. Over 95% of naive TCR sequences appeared only once after error correction, unlike memory subsets. From naive to CM, EM and EMRA, diversity decreased and Gini increased.

Four subsets defined by CD45RA and CD27 were sorted after CD3, CD4, CD8 and live/dead staining. The sequenced sample was CD8+ TEMRA cells from blood. Noted subset: effector memory re-expressing CD45RA, CD45RA+ CD27-. The chain carries TRBV11-3 and TRBJ2-5. The clonotype was recovered from a human donor in good health. The CDR3 spells CASVYLCASSLETGLGGTQYF.